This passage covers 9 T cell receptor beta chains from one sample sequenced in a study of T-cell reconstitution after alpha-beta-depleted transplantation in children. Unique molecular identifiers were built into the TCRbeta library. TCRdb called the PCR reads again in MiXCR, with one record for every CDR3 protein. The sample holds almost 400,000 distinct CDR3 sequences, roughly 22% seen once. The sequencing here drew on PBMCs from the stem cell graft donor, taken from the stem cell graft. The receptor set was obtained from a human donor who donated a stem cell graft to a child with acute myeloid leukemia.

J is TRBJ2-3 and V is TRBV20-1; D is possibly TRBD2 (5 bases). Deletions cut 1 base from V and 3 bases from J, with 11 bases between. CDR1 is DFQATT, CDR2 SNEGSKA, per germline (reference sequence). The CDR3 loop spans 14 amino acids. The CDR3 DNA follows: TGCAGTGCTAGAGGGTGGGGAGATACAGATACGCAGTATTTT. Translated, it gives CSARGWGDTDTQYF.

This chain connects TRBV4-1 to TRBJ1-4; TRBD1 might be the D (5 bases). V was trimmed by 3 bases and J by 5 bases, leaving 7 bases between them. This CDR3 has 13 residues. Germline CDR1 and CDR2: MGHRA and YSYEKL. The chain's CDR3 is CASSQGGNEKLFF. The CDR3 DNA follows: TGCGCCAGCAGCCAGGGGGGGAATGAAAAACTGTTTTTT.

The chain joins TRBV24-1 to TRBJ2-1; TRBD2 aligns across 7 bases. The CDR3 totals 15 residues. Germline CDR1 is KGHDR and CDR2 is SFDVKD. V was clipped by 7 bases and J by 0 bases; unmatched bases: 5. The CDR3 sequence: CATSLGGSSYNEQFF. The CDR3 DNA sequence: TGTGCCACCAGCCTGGGGGGGAGCTCCTACAATGAGCAGTTCTTC.

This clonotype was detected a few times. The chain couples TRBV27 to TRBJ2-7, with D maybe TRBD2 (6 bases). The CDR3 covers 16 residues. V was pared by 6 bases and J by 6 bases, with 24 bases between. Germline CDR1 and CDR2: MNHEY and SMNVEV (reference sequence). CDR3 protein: CASSPVFPGVEVEQYF. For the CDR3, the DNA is TGTGCCAGCAGCCCGGTTTTCCCGGGAGTTGAAGTCGAGCAGTACTTC.

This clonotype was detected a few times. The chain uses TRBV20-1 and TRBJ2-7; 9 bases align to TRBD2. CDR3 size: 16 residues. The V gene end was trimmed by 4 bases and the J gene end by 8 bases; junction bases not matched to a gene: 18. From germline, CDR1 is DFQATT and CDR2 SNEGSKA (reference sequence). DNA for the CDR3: TGCAGTGCTAACAGACTAGCGGAGGCGGTGCCCCTCCAGCAGTACTTC. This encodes CSANRLAEAVPLQQYF.

The CDR3 region is CASSSTTGGGGDYYEQYF. DNA of the CDR3: TGTGCCAGCAGTTCCACGACAGGGGGCGGGGGGGATTATTACGAGCAGTACTTC. The chain is built from TRBV6-5 and TRBJ2-7; tentatively, D is TRBD1 (10 bases). V was trimmed by 4 bases and J by 4 bases, leaving 26 bases between them. Germline V lookup: CDR1 MNHEY, CDR2 SVGAGI. This CDR3 comprises 18 residues.

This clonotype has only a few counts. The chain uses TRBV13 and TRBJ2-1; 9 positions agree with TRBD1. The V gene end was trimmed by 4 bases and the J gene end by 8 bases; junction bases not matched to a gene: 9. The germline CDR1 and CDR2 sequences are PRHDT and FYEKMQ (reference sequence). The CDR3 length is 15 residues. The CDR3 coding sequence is TGTGCCAGCAGCTCCCGGGACAGGGCGGTGGATGAGCAGTTCTTC. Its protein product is CASSSRDRAVDEQFF. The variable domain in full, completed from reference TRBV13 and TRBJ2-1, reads AAGVIQSPRHLIKEKRETATLKCYPIPRHDTVYWYQQGPGQDPQFLISFYEKMQSDKGSIPDRFSAQQFSDYHSELNMSSLELGDSALYFCASSSRDRAVDEQFFGPGTRLTVL.

The CDR3 nucleotides read TGCAGCTTCAGGGGGCTCTCCTACGAGCAGTACTTC. It is translated as CSFRGLSYEQYF. The chain has TRBV29-1 and TRBJ2-7; 8 bases align to TRBD1. The CDR3 has 12 residues. The germline V gene has CDR1 SQVTM and CDR2 ANQGSEA. V was pared by 8 bases and J by 0 bases, with 3 bases of the junction left unmatched.

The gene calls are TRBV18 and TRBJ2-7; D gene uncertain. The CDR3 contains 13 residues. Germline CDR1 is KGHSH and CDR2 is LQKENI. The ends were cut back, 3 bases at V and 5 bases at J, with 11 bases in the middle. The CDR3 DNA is TGTGCCAGCTCACCCGATTTACAGAACGAGCAGTACTTC. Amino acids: CASSPDLQNEQYF.